This passage covers 6 T cell receptor beta chains from one sample sequenced in a study of cytomegalovirus exposure and HLA in healthy donors. PCR involved 60 Vbeta and 13 Jbeta primers. Assay: immunoSEQ multiplex PCR; the TCRdb copy retains only in-frame clones and omits some. The table has around 150,000 clones, around 75% seen once; the top ten hold around 3%. The sample was PBMCs. Receptors were obtained from a woman in her 50s in good health and CMV-seropositive.

This rearrangement joins TRBV12-5 to TRBJ2-6; tentative D call: TRBD1 (6 bases). With 1 base removed from V and 4 bases from J, the gap between germline ends came to 14 bases. Germline CDR1 LGHNT, CDR2 FRNRAP. The CDR3 is made up of 17 amino acids. CDR3 region: CASGLGATGSGANVLTF. Here the CDR3 DNA reads TGTGCTAGTGGTTTGGGGGCAACAGGGTCAGGGGCCAACGTCCTGACTTTC.

V and J are TRBV5-1 and TRBJ1-5; D call uncertain. Deletions cut 0 bases from V and 11 bases from J, with 12 bases between. Germline values: CDR1 SGHRS, CDR2 YFSETQ. This CDR3 has 13 amino acids. The CDR3 sequence: CASSLEADGAQHF. In DNA form, the CDR3 reads TGCGCCAGCAGCTTGGAAGCGGACGGGGCCCAGCATTTT.

V and J are TRBV4-2 and TRBJ1-2; no definite D call. V was shortened by 1 base and J by 7 bases, with 16 bases between the two germline ends. CDR1 is LGHNA and CDR2 is YNFKEQ in the germline V gene. The CDR3 extends over 15 amino acids. The CDR3 DNA follows: TGTGCCAGCAGCCAAGGAGTTTCCCGGGAACTTGGCTACACCTTC. This encodes CASSQGVSRELGYTF.

This clone has just a few counts. This sequence joins TRBV5-5 and TRBJ1-2; 12 bases are a match to TRBD1. Germline CDR1 reads SGHKS; CDR2 reads YYEKEE (reference sequence). Unmatched junction bases numbered 5, after V lost 0 bases and J lost 2 bases. The CDR3 consists of 17 residues. CDR3 loop: CASSLVGQGAGNYGYTF. CDR3 nucleotides: TGTGCCAGCAGCTTGGTGGGACAGGGGGCGGGAAACTATGGCTACACCTTC. Full variable domain (outside the CDR3, taken from reference TRBV5-5 and TRBJ1-2): DAGVTQSPTHLIKTRGQQVTLRCSPISGHKSVSWYQQVLGQGPQFIFQYYEKEERGRGNFPDRFSARQFPNYSSELNVNALLLGDSALYLCASSLVGQGAGNYGYTFGSGTRLTVV.

This chain joins TRBV6-1 and TRBJ2-2; maybe TRBD1 (5 bases). V lost 6 bases, J lost 1 base, and 9 bases lay in between. Germline CDR1 reads MNHNS; CDR2 reads SASEGT. The CDR3 totals 14 residues. The CDR3 coding sequence is TGTGCCAGCAGGGATAGGGGGAACACCGGGGAGCTGTTTTTT. The encoded protein is CASRDRGNTGELFF.

V and J are TRBV30 and TRBJ2-7; D unresolved. This CDR3 spans 11 amino acids. Germline CDR1 is GTSNPN and CDR2 is SVGIG (reference sequence). Trimming removed 2 bases from V and 5 bases from J, with 7 bases in between. CDR3: CAWSRSNEQYF. In DNA form, the CDR3 reads TGTGCCTGGAGTCGGAGCAACGAGCAGTACTTC.